A selection of T cell receptor beta chains follows, all from one sample in a study of OX40 agonist ivuxolimab in advanced cancers. Produced via immunoSEQ multiplex PCR; TCRdb's table is partial and in-frame only. The data hold almost 85,000 clones, with roughly nine tenths observed a single time. The starting material was CD4+ or CD8+ T cells sorted from blood, obtained in a trial of the OX40 agonist ivuxolimab. These receptors were collected from an adult with an advanced solid tumor such as melanoma, head and neck, liver or kidney cancer. Both conserved end residues are trimmed from each CDR3. Each record gives: V gene, J gene, CDR3 protein.

>TRBV5-1|TRBJ1-1
ASSLTGGTEAF
>TRBV11-2|TRBJ1-2
ASSLGDSRRYGYT
>TRBV27|TRBJ1-1
ASSLTGWNTEAF
>TRBV11-3|TRBJ2-2
ASSLGFGQGNTGELF
>TRBV10-3|TRBJ2-2
ATRGASGPGAGELF
>TRBV7-9|TRBJ2-1
ASSFYNEQF
>TRBV20-1|TRBJ2-3
SARVTLQY
>TRBV6-1|TRBJ2-1
ASSELWNEQF
>TRBV27|TRBJ2-3
ASSPWDRFGTDTQY
>TRBV19|TRBJ2-1
ASSVQSYNEQF
>TRBV18|TRBJ1-2
ASSPDGNYGYT
>TRBV28|TRBJ2-7
ASSLSGNSYEQY
>TRBV6-5|TRBJ2-1
ASRVSGSSYNEQF
>TRBV18|TRBJ2-2
ASSPSLSGAGELF
>TRBV5-1|TRBJ1-1
ASSSATSGGTEAF